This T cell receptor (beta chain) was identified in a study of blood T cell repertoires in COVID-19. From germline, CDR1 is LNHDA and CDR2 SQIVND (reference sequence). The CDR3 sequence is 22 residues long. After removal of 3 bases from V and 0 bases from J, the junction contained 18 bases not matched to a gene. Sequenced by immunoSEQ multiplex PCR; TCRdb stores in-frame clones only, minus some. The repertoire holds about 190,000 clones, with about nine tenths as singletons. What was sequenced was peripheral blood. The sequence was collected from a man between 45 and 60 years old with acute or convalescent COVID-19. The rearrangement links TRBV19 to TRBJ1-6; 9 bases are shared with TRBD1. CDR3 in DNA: TGTGCCAGTAGTATGGCGGACAGGGGCCTGAGTACCAAAAGCTCCTATAATTCACCCCTCCACTTT. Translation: CASSMADRGLSTKSSYNSPLHF.